One T cell receptor beta chain is described in this entry. The antigen is undetermined. Just one base apart from a much larger clone, this may be a read error. This sample's RNA came from whole unsorted tissue. Newly diagnosed lung cancer patients had thoracic surgery in China, August–late 2014, without prior chemotherapy. This sample is part of a study of tumor and adjacent non-tumor tissue in lung cancer. Study in general: Stage I to III disease affected approximately 11 men and 5 women aged roughly 31 to 85.

Regarding the study as a whole: In normal lung, the top 100 clones were significantly more dominant than in tumor.

TCRbeta libraries were built with three rounds of nested PCR, modified from ARM-PCR. TCRdb independently ran MiXCR on the multiplex PCR reads; one entry per CDR3 protein. The sample includes approximately 120,000 distinct CDR3 sequences, over 65% seen only once; the top ten take roughly 13%. The germline V and J ends were trimmed by 3 bases and 5 bases, with 8 bases remaining between them. The CDR3 contains 13 residues. Specimen: lung tumor tissue. This TCR was sampled from a man in his thirties or forties with non-small cell lung cancer. V gene TRBV12-3 or TRBV12-4 combines with J gene TRBJ2-1; D uncertain. The CDR3: CASSFLKDNEQFF. CDR3 bases: TGTGCCAGCAGTTTCTTAAAAGACAATGAGCAGTTCTTC.